The sequence of this TCR beta chain was determined in a study of blood T cell repertoires in COVID-19. Study in general: Samples of COVID-19 (acute and convalescent) were obtained from the United States, Italy and Spain. T cells, B-cell-depleted T cells, or PBMCs provided the cDNA or gDNA that served as material.

The authors' processing: Amplified reference gene primers provided the basis for estimating nucleated cell counts. TCRdb's copy holds only in-frame clones and misses some; the assay was immunoSEQ multiplex PCR. V and J calls and clone size follow that table, whereas D and trimming were derived from the DNA. The table records nearly 200,000 clones, 86% of them present only once. The CDR3 has 15 residues. CDR1 SGHDT and CDR2 YYEEEE come from the germline V gene. With V trimmed by 1 base and J by 3 bases, 3 bases remained unmatched. The receptor comes from a woman aged 70-85 years with acute or convalescent COVID-19. The gene calls are TRBV5-6 and TRBJ2-1; 8 nucleotides agree with TRBD2. Sequencing was performed on peripheral blood. CDR3 nucleotide sequence: TGTGCCAGCAGCTTGAAGCGGGGGCTCTACAATGAGCAGTTCTTC. This encodes CASSLKRGLYNEQFF.